The subject of this entry is one T cell receptor beta chain. Its matching antigen is unknown. Primers: 60 Vbeta forward and 13 Jbeta reverse. Assay used: immunoSEQ multiplex PCR; TCRdb lists only in-frame clones, some missing. The sample is made up of about 77,000 clones, and the top ten hold roughly 15% of it. The sample is drawn from a study of cytomegalovirus exposure and HLA in healthy donors. Regarding the study as a whole: In an earlier analysis, productive rearrangement rates for most beta V segments clustered near 87% or 30%.

The TCR originated in a man in his fifties in good health and CMV-seropositive. Sequences were obtained from PBMCs.

CDR3 amino acids: CASSLVGATEAFF. CDR3 sequence (DNA): TGTGCCAGCAGCTTAGTTGGGGCGACTGAAGCTTTCTTT. The chain recombines TRBV7-9 with TRBJ1-1; D is possibly TRBD1 (5 bases). Trimming cost V 1 base and J 5 bases, with 8 bases left between them. Per the germline V gene, CDR1 is SEHNR and CDR2 is FQNEAQ (reference sequence). This CDR3 is built from 13 residues.